This TCR beta chain stems from a study of T cells in Graves' hyperthyroidism and ophthalmopathy. At the level of the study: Blood was drawn when the patient was first diagnosed and still untreated.

This CDR3 spans 13 amino acids. Germline V lookup: CDR1 SQVTM, CDR2 ANQGSEA. With V trimmed by 3 bases and J by 7 bases, 7 bases remained unmatched. This clonotype was detected a few times. Template material for amplifying TCR beta CDR3 regions consisted of RNA transcripts. TCR CDR3 regions were first amplified by RT-PCR with HTBI primers. TCRdb redid the calling of the multiplex PCR reads with MiXCR, one entry per CDR3 protein. The sample has 300,000 to 450,000 distinct CDR3 sequences, just under 15% seen once; the top ten hold around a third. Fresh peripheral blood, 10 ml, yielded the PBMCs. The sample comprised blood. The rearrangement links TRBV29-1 to TRBJ1-2; TRBD1 aligns across 8 bases. The receptor was isolated from a woman younger than 45 with Graves' hyperthyroidism. This chain's CDR3 is CSVDAGGGSGYTF. CDR3 bases: TGCAGCGTTGACGCAGGGGGCGGGAGTGGCTACACCTTC. The complete variable domain, with remaining parts taken from reference TRBV29-1 and TRBJ1-2, reads SAVISQKPSRDICQRGTSLTIQCQVDSQVTMMFWYRQQPGQSLTLIATANQGSEATYESGFVIDKFPISRPNLTFSTLTVSNMSPEDSSIYLCSVDAGGGSGYTFGSGTRLTVV.